This is a list of T cell receptor beta chains from one sample in a study of blood T cell repertoires in COVID-19. Sequencing used immunoSEQ multiplex PCR; TCRdb keeps in-frame clones, though not all of them. The sample holds about 160,000 clones, approximately 85% seen once. The sample comprised peripheral blood. These receptors all stem from a man aged 80 or over with COVID-19, enrolled during active disease. Both conserved end residues are part of each CDR3. Each record gives: D gene, J gene, V gene, clone size, CDR3 protein, CDR3 DNA. The D gene is left open where the match is weak. For some rows the clone size is stated as once, few or many, or as a class when expanded; others skip it.

>-|TRBJ1-6|TRBV3-1/TRBV3-2|-
CASSQDGGVYSPLHF
TGTGCCAGCAGCCAAGATGGAGGGGTATACTCACCCCTCCACTTT
>-|TRBJ2-2|TRBV29-1|-
CSVMWGVDTGELFF
TGCAGCGTCATGTGGGGGGTCGATACCGGGGAGCTGTTTTTT
>TRBD2|TRBJ2-5|TRBV7-9|-
CATGASGGGTQYF
TGTGCCACCGGGGCTAGCGGGGGTGGGACCCAGTACTTC
>TRBD1|TRBJ1-3|TRBV28|once
CASSPPGQENTIYF
TGTGCCAGCAGTCCTCCGGGACAGGAGAACACCATATATTTT
>TRBD1|TRBJ1-2|TRBV4-2|few
CASSQDTGRTGAFYGYTF
TGTGCCAGCAGCCAAGATACAGGAAGGACAGGGGCTTTCTATGGCTACACCTTC
>TRBD1|TRBJ1-2|TRBV19|-
CASSMTGGYGYTF
TGTGCCAGTAGTATGACAGGGGGCTATGGCTACACCTTC
>-|TRBJ2-2|TRBV10-3|-
CAISELRELFF
TGTGCCATCAGTGAACTCCGGGAGCTGTTTTTT
>TRBD2|TRBJ2-2|TRBV5-4|once
CASSAGTSGGNTGELFF
TGTGCCAGCAGCGCCGGGACTAGCGGGGGAAACACCGGGGAGCTGTTTTTT
>TRBD1|TRBJ1-5|TRBV6-5|-
CASSKDRAGNQPQHF
TGTGCCAGCAGCAAAGACAGGGCGGGCAATCAGCCCCAGCATTTT
>-|TRBJ2-3|TRBV5-1|-
CASSLGPLLITDTQYF
TGCGCCAGCAGCTTGGGCCCCCTCCTAATCACAGATACGCAGTATTTT
>-|TRBJ1-3|TRBV5-1|-
CASSLSSGTGNTIYF
TGCGCCAGCAGCTTGAGCTCAGGGACTGGAAACACCATATATTTT
>-|TRBJ1-5|TRBV12-3/TRBV12-4|few
CASSLSRNQPQHF
TGTGCCAGCAGTTTATCTAGAAATCAGCCCCAGCATTTT
>-|TRBJ1-2|TRBV5-1|-
CASSSQGEGYTF
TGCGCCAGCTCTTCACAGGGTGAAGGCTACACCTTC
>-|TRBJ1-5|TRBV9|-
CASSSGRVDQPQHF
TGTGCCAGCAGTTCAGGGCGTGTGGATCAGCCCCAGCATTTT
>TRBD2|TRBJ2-2|TRBV6-6|-
CATRPYGGAKTGELFF
TGTGCCACGCGACCCTACGGGGGGGCAAAGACCGGGGAGCTGTTTTTT
>TRBD1|TRBJ1-6|TRBV7-3|-
CASSLGTANSPLHF
TGTGCCAGCAGCCTCGGGACAGCAAATTCACCCCTCCACTTT
>-|TRBJ2-3|TRBV12-5|-
CASGPPRSSTDTQYF
TGTGCTAGTGGTCCGCCTAGGTCTAGCACAGATACGCAGTATTTT